This T cell receptor (beta chain) comes out of a study of T cell responses to AZD1222 COVID-19 vaccine. Findings and caveats of the study: Seropositivity was recorded at baseline in only a handful of AZD1222 recipients. Females outnumbered males among donors, who were mostly white British; clonal diversity was possibly underestimated. Rises in breadth and depth of Spike-specific TCRs came after two AZD1222 doses.

About this clone itself: The antigen is not known.

Method: immunoSEQ multiplex PCR; TCRdb's copy keeps in-frame clones and lacks some. The sample holds just over 150,000 clones, 90% seen once. This receptor was taken from an adult in good health. The sample in question was peripheral blood, obtained on day 0 of AZD1222 vaccination.

The CDR3 DNA sequence: TGCAGTGCTAGTGTCCGAAGCGGGATTCAAGAGACCCAGTACTTC. This sequence encodes CSASVRSGIQETQYF. The chain employs TRBV20-1 and TRBJ2-5, with 7 bases that match TRBD2. CDR3 size: 15 residues. Germline trimming cut 3 bases from V and 2 bases from J; bases unmatched to any gene: 9. Germline CDR1 DFQATT, CDR2 SNEGSKA (reference sequence).